This T cell receptor beta chain emerged from a study of T cell responses to AZD1222 COVID-19 vaccine. Study conclusions and caveats: No day 14 peak samples; only post-peak repertoires were characterized. Clonal diversity was possibly underestimated; the donors were predominantly white British and more often female. Spike-specific TCR depth and breadth grew after two AZD1222 doses.

Measured with immunoSEQ multiplex PCR; TCRdb has only the in-frame clones, and not every one. The sample records 150,000 to 200,000 clones, 85% to 95% being singletons. Trimming took off 5 bases at V and 0 bases at J, with 14 bases between the two ends. Germline V gene lookup returns CDR1 SGHTA and CDR2 FQGNSA. The CDR3 has 16 amino acids. Comment on this clone: Antigen: not known.

The chain is built from TRBV7-2 and TRBJ2-1, with D uncertain. The TCR originated in an adult in good health. Sequencing was performed on peripheral blood, taken on day 0 of AZD1222 vaccination. CDR3 sequence: CASSLGPWSSYNEQFF. CDR3 DNA sequence: TGTGCCAGCAGCCTCGGGCCGTGGAGCTCCTACAATGAGCAGTTCTTC.